This T cell receptor beta chain was identified in a study of identical twins. This clonotype was counted a few times. From the 5' RACE reads, TCRdb called clonotypes with MiXCR, one entry per CDR3 protein. The table includes hundreds of thousands of distinct CDR3 sequences, about 18% detected once. The V gene's germline CDR1 is SGHTA and CDR2 FQGNSA. After removal of 5 bases from V and 0 bases from J, the junction contained 5 bases not matched to a gene. This CDR3 spans 15 amino acids. These same data were also listed under a study on T cells expressing NK-cell markers. That work contributes: Dominant NKG2C+ clonotypes were found to form about 1.0-7.0% of CD8+ T cells in six donors. Expanded NKG2C+ T cell clones were not confirmed as HCMV-specific.

This rearrangement joins TRBV7-2 to TRBJ1-2, with 8 bases that match TRBD1. The sequence derives from a woman younger than 30 in good health. The sample was PBMCs. In DNA, the CDR3 is TGTGCCAGCAGCGTTCGGGGACAGGCTAACTATGGCTACACCTTC. Its translation is CASSVRGQANYGYTF.